These 22 T cell receptor beta chains were all obtained from the same sample, sequenced in a study of cytomegalovirus exposure and HLA in healthy donors. Both 60 Vbeta primers and 13 Jbeta primers went into the PCR. Only in-frame clones appear in the TCRdb table, and some are missing; sequencing was by immunoSEQ multiplex PCR. The top ten hold approximately 1.6% of the sample, which has about 130,000 clones, around 78% seen once. The sequenced sample consisted of PBMCs. These receptors all come from a woman under 30 in good health and CMV-seronegative.

The chain uses TRBV9 and TRBJ2-5, with 10 bases that match TRBD2. Germline-derived CDR1 and CDR2 are SGDLS and YYNGEE. The CDR3 extends over 14 amino acids. The ends lost 6 bases at V and 3 bases at J; junction bases unmatched: 5. The CDR3 bases are TGTGCCAGCAACCCTAGCGGGGGTAAAGAGACCCAGTACTTC. Protein: CASNPSGGKETQYF.

The chain uses TRBV27 and TRBJ2-5, with TRBD2 matching 7 bases. The CDR3 covers 14 residues. J was trimmed by 4 bases and V by 1 base; bases with no gene match: 3. Germline V gene lookup returns CDR1 MNHEY and CDR2 SMNVEV (reference sequence). CDR3 in DNA: TGTGCCAGCAGTTTATATCCTAGCGGAGAGACCCAGTACTTC. As protein: CASSLYPSGETQYF.

V gene TRBV11-2 combines with J gene TRBJ1-4; 7 bases are a match to TRBD1. Looked up from germline, CDR1 is SGHAT and CDR2 is FQNNGV. The CDR3 covers 15 residues. The trim removed 3 bases at V and 7 bases at J, leaving 8 bases unmatched. This chain's CDR3 is CASSFYRGGGEKLFF. The CDR3 bases are TGTGCCAGCAGCTTTTACAGGGGTGGGGGTGAAAAACTGTTTTTT.

The chain joins TRBV6-5 to TRBJ1-5; D might be TRBD1 (5 bases). CDR1 MNHEY and CDR2 SVGAGI come from the germline V gene. CDR3 size: 15 residues. Trimming cost V 4 bases and J 9 bases, with 19 bases left between them. CDR3: CASSSGTPGRGPQHF. The CDR3 nucleotides are TGTGCCAGCAGTTCCGGGACCCCGGGGAGGGGGCCCCAGCATTTT.

V is TRBV27 and J is TRBJ1-2, with 9 bases fitting TRBD1. CDR3 length equals 15 residues. CDR1 is MNHEY, CDR2 SMNVEV, per germline (reference sequence). V lost 1 base and J lost 8; bases outside the gene matches: 8. The CDR3 protein is CASSLWGQGVGGYTF. CDR3 in DNA: TGTGCCAGCAGTTTATGGGGACAGGGTGTCGGCGGCTACACCTTC.

This chain uses TRBV10-3 with TRBJ2-5; 8 nucleotides match TRBD2. The junction had 7 bases not matched to a gene; V was cut back by 3 bases and J by 1 base. Germline-derived CDR1 and CDR2 are ENHRY and SYGVKD. The CDR3 contains 16 residues. CDR3 amino acids: CAISDSAGGLQETQYF. CDR3 sequence (DNA): TGTGCCATCAGTGATTCGGCGGGAGGTCTCCAAGAGACCCAGTACTTC.

V and J are TRBV25-1 and TRBJ1-2; tentatively, D is TRBD1 (5 bases). The V end was cut by 1 base, the J end by 5 bases, with 14 bases between. CDR1 and CDR2 from the germline V gene are MGHDK and SYGVNS. The CDR3 is made up of 15 amino acids. This CDR3 reads CASSEWSQGGYGYTF. The CDR3 region has the DNA TGTGCCAGCAGTGAATGGAGCCAGGGTGGTTATGGCTACACCTTC.

Notes on this clone: The conserved final phenylalanine or tryptophan is absent from the CDR3, which likely points to a read error. The chain has TRBV5-1 and TRBJ2-2; 7 nucleotides agree with TRBD1. The CDR3 contains 15 residues. V shed 3 bases and J 4 bases; nucleotides not matched to a gene: 6. Germline-derived CDR1 and CDR2 are SGHRS and YFSETQ. This CDR3 reads CASSSTGDSTGELFL. CDR3 DNA: TGCGCCAGCAGCTCAACAGGGGACAGCACCGGGGAGCTGTTTCTT.

This sequence joins TRBV29-1 and TRBJ2-1, with D tentatively TRBD2 (5 bases). The CDR3 spans 13 residues. V was clipped by 4 bases and J by 3 bases, with 10 bases between them. Germline CDR1 SQVTM, CDR2 ANQGSEA. The CDR3 region is CSVGDGGYNEQFF. The CDR3 DNA sequence: TGCAGCGTTGGCGACGGAGGCTACAATGAGCAGTTCTTC.

The chain recombines TRBV15 with TRBJ2-7; D is undetermined. Trimming cost V 0 bases and J 6 bases, with 6 bases left between them. CDR1 is LNHNV, CDR2 YYDKDF, per germline (reference sequence). The CDR3 consists of 12 residues. In nucleotides, the CDR3 is TGTGCCACCAGCAGAGATCGGAGCGAGCAGTACTTC. Protein product: CATSRDRSEQYF.

The rearrangement links TRBV5-1 to TRBJ1-2, with unresolved D. V lost 0 bases to trimming and J lost 4 bases, with 7 bases between them. The CDR3 length is 13 residues. The V gene's germline CDR1 is SGHRS and CDR2 YFSETQ. For the CDR3, the DNA is TGCGCCAGCAGCTTGGGGCAGGTCTATGGCTACACCTTC. Translated, it gives CASSLGQVYGYTF.

J is TRBJ1-3 and V is TRBV7-2; D might be TRBD1 (6 bases). Germline CDR1 SGHTA, CDR2 FQGNSA. This CDR3 has 15 amino acids. V lost 5 bases and J 4 bases, leaving 15 bases between the germline ends. As DNA, the CDR3 is TGTGCCAGCAGCCCGACAGGCCTGGGAGGAAACACCATATATTTT. It specifies CASSPTGLGGNTIYF.

The DNA for the CDR3 is TGTGCCAGCACCAACTATCCGGGACTAGCTTACGGTGAGCAGTTCTTC. Translated, it gives CASTNYPGLAYGEQFF. This sequence joins TRBV9 and TRBJ2-1; 9 bases are shared with TRBD2. The J segment lost 9 bases and the V segment lost 6 bases, leaving 16 bases of the junction unmatched. Germline values: CDR1 SGDLS, CDR2 YYNGEE. The CDR3 is made up of 16 amino acids. Looking up the rest from reference TRBV9 and TRBJ2-1 gives the full variable domain: DSGVTQTPKHLITATGQRVTLRCSPRSGDLSVYWYQQSLDQGLQFLIQYYNGEERAKGNILERFSAQQFPDLHSELNLSSLELGDSALYFCASTNYPGLAYGEQFFGPGTRLTVL.

The chain recombines TRBV19 with TRBJ2-5; TRBD2 agrees at 10 bases. Germline trimming cut 9 bases from V and 5 bases from J; bases unmatched to any gene: 9. The CDR3 extends over 14 amino acids. CDR1 is LNHDA and CDR2 is SQIVND in the germline V gene (reference sequence). Here the CDR3 reads CARLNSGGCETQYF. In DNA, the CDR3 is TGTGCCAGATTGAATAGCGGGGGGTGCGAGACCCAGTACTTC.

This chain joins TRBV18 and TRBJ2-7; the match to TRBD1 covers 8 bases. Trimming at V came to 6 bases and at J to 1 base, leaving 8 bases not matched to a gene. The CDR3 runs 15 residues. CDR1 is KGHSH and CDR2 is LQKENI in the germline V gene. The CDR3 sequence: CASSPTGEGSYEQYF. The CDR3 DNA follows: TGTGCCAGCTCGCCGACAGGGGAAGGGTCCTACGAGCAGTACTTC.

The V call is TRBV5-4, the J call TRBJ2-3; possibly TRBD2 for D (6 bases). Per germline, CDR1 SGHNT and CDR2 YYREEE (reference sequence). Trimming cost V 4 bases and J 5 bases, with 11 bases left between them. This CDR3 has 13 residues. CDR3 nucleotide sequence: TGTGCCAGCAGCGGGGAGGTACAAGATACGCAGTATTTT. Protein product: CASSGEVQDTQYF.

This clone was found a few times. The gene calls are TRBV18 and TRBJ1-4; D is unresolved. The germline V gene encodes CDR1 KGHSH and CDR2 LQKENI. The CDR3 runs 13 residues. V gave up 3 bases and J gave up 8 bases, with 10 bases separating them. The CDR3 bases are TGTGCCAGCTCACCGGCGGTGGAAGAAAAACTGTTTTTT. This sequence encodes CASSPAVEEKLFF.

CDR3 coding DNA: TGTGCCAGCAGTTCCCTATGGGGCTACACCTTC. Translating gives CASSSLWGYTF. This rearrangement joins TRBV6-5 to TRBJ1-2; D is unclear. This CDR3 is built from 11 residues. Germline-derived CDR1 and CDR2 are MNHEY and SVGAGI. Trimming left V 4 bases short and J 8 bases short, with 8 bases between.

J is TRBJ1-2 and V is TRBV6-5, with TRBD1 identical over 8 bases. This CDR3 is 14 amino acids long. V was pared by 5 bases and J by 7 bases, with 9 bases of the junction left unmatched. Germline V gives CDR1 MNHEY, CDR2 SVGAGI. CDR3 nucleotide sequence: TGTGCCAGCAGTCGTGACCAGGGGGCGTTTGGCTACACCTTC. Amino acids: CASSRDQGAFGYTF.

With respect to this clone: Germline is not matched at one junction end, which may reflect a read error. V is TRBV30 and J is TRBJ2-3; weak D call: TRBD2 (7 bases). The CDR3 contains 13 residues. From germline, CDR1 is GTSNPN and CDR2 SVGIG (reference sequence). The CDR3 reads CAWSRGGPDAQYF. The CDR3 DNA reads as TGTGCCTGGAGTAGGGGGGGCCCAGATGCGCAGTATTTT.

In this sample, this clone turned up a few times. V is TRBV29-1 and J is TRBJ1-1, with no clear D. Germline loops: CDR1 SQVTM, CDR2 ANQGSEA. V lost 5 bases, J lost 8 bases, and 3 bases lay in between. CDR3 length: 8 residues. CDR3 sequence (DNA): TGCAGCGTTCCAGAAGCTTTCTTT. Translating it yields CSVPEAFF. Combining the CDR3 with reference TRBV29-1 and TRBJ1-1 gives the whole variable domain SAVISQKPSRDICQRGTSLTIQCQVDSQVTMMFWYRQQPGQSLTLIATANQGSEATYESGFVIDKFPISRPNLTFSTLTVSNMSPEDSSIYLCSVPEAFFGQGTRLTVV.

This clone was recorded only once. This sequence joins TRBV7-9 and TRBJ2-7, with a weak D call TRBD2 (6 bases). This CDR3 spans 15 amino acids. Germline lookup yields CDR1 SEHNR and CDR2 FQNEAQ (reference sequence). The germline V and J ends were trimmed by 5 bases and 0 bases, with 14 bases remaining between them. For the CDR3, the DNA is TGTGCCAGCAGCCCATTCGGGGGTGGCTCCTACGAGCAGTACTTC. Translation: CASSPFGGGSYEQYF.